This T cell receptor (beta chain) comes out of a study of cytomegalovirus exposure and HLA in healthy donors. About the research overall: An analysis done earlier identified about 120 million unique TCR beta sequences from approximately 200 million T cells. Most donors, about 82% of 350 to 450 genotyped, fell in the Caucasian-associated ancestry cluster. Study-level findings and limits: The authors excluded some V segments, including TRBV6-2 and TRBV6-3, as indistinguishable. Researchers catalogued roughly 170 TCR beta chains as cytomegalovirus-associated.

13 Jbeta primers and 60 Vbeta primers were used for the PCR. Method: immunoSEQ multiplex PCR; TCRdb's copy keeps in-frame clones and lacks some. The sample holds around 160,000 clones, approximately 80% seen once. About this clone: The antigen remains undetermined.

V shed 5 bases and J 1 base; nucleotides not matched to a gene: 4. The CDR3 loop spans 15 amino acids. Germline lookup yields CDR1 LNHDA and CDR2 SQIVND (reference sequence). V usage is TRBV19 and J usage is TRBJ2-5, with 10 bases aligning to TRBD2. Sequenced: PBMCs. The source of this sequence is a male donor in good health and CMV-seronegative. DNA for the CDR3: TGTGCCAGTAGTGAATCTAGCGGGGGCCAAGAGACCCAGTACTTC. Amino acid sequence: CASSESSGGQETQYF.